The text below deals with one T cell receptor (beta chain). This receptor's antigen is unknown. Base qualities were left out, and no much larger clone turns up one base away. Peripheral blood CD8+ and CD4+ T cells from healthy donors, Susac syndrome patients and multiple sclerosis patients were profiled using high-throughput TCR beta sequencing. Healthy donors were age- and sex-matched controls. Bulk CD8+ and CD4+ T cells were purified magnetically by negative isolation, whereas CD8+ TEMRA cells were enriched by FACS. Blood was drawn into EDTA tubes, processed within 24 hours, and PBMCs were isolated by density gradient centrifugation. PBMCs intended for TCR sequencing were frozen in liquid nitrogen and were later thawed in a 37 degrees C water bath. A purity of at least 90% was achieved for sorted or isolated CD4+, CD8+ and CD8+ TEMRA cells. The sample belongs to a study of CD8 T cells in Susac syndrome (dated by TCRdb to the late 2010s). For the wider study: Repertoire sequencing was used to test whether CD8+ T cell activation and differentiation in Susac syndrome was antigen driven. The clonality of the CD8+ T cell repertoire was compared across about 12 healthy donors, about 14 Susac syndrome patients and roughly 15 multiple sclerosis patients.

V trim: 4 bases; J trim: 6 bases; unmatched bases: 13. According to the germline V gene (reference sequence), CDR1 reads GTSNPN and CDR2 reads SVGIG. Taken from cysteine to phenylalanine, the CDR3 has 15 residues. Kept here is only the CDR3 DNA, which spans 45 bases and is read in frame from base 1. RNA was extracted with the RNeasy kit and roughly 0.45 to 1 ug was reverse transcribed using random hexamers. The immunoSEQ multiplex PCR assay, which covers 54 Vbeta and 13 Jbeta segments, was used to amplify TCR beta CDR3 regions. Bias from PCR amplification was corrected by using a synthetic template baseline for primer optimization and for computational correction. The source study handled its data this way. Reads were annotated to V, D and J genes according to IMGT and were analyzed with immunoSEQ Analyzer, with only productive sequences retained. To calculate clonality, Shannon entropy was normalized by log2 of the number of productive unique sequences and then subtracted from one. For each patient and control, public and private clones were evaluated within the 100 most prevalent clones. Clones were defined as Susac-specific if absent from the healthy and MS cohorts, from under 1,200 published viral clones and from other ImmuneACCESS disease sequences. Using fastp trimming at Q25 and MiXCR clonotype assembly, TCRdb reanalyzed the public sequencing data and kept in-frame beta chains. Identical CDR3 proteins give one entry, which carries the most common genes and DNA. The V and J calls follow TCRdb's processing rather than the paper's. Present in this sample are some 150,000 distinct CDR3 sequences, 85% to 95% of which were seen just once. About 0.26% of the sample is in the top ten clones.

The paper's findings and limits, for the study overall: The number of individuals in the TCR sequencing and HLA analysis was acknowledged as relatively small.

Here the chain combines TRBV30 and TRBJ2-7, with TRBD1 identical over 9 junction bases. Sequencing used CD8+ T cells from PBMCs. The sequence was obtained from a human donor in good health. The CDR3 here reads CAWNLHRDRAREQYF. The base sequence is TGTGCCTGGAACCTACACCGGGACAGGGCGCGCGAGCAGTACTTC.